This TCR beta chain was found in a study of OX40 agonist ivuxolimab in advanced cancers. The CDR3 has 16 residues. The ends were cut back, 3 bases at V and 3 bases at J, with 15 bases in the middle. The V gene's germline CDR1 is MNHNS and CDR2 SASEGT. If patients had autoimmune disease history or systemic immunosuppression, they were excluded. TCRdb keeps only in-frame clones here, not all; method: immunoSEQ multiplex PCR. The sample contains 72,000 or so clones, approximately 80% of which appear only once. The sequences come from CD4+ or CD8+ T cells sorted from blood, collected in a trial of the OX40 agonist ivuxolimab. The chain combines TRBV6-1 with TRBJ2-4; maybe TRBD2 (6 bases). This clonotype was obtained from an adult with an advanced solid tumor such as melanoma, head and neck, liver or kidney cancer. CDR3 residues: CASSDEGRGVKNIQYF. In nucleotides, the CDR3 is TGTGCCAGCAGTGACGAGGGGCGGGGCGTCAAAAACATTCAGTACTTC.